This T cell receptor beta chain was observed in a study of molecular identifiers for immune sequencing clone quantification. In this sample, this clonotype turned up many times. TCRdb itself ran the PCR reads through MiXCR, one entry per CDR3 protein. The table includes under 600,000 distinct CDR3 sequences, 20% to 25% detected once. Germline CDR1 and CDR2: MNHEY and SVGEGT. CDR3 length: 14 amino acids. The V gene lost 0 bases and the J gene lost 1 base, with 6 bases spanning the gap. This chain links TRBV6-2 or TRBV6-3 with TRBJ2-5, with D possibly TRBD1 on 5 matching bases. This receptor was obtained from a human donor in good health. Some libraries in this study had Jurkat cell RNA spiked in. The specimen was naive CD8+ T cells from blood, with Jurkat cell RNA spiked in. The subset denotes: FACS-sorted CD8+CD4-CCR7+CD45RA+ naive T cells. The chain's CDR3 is CASSYSGPQETQYF. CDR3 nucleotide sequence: TGTGCCAGCAGTTACTCGGGGCCCCAAGAGACCCAGTACTTC.